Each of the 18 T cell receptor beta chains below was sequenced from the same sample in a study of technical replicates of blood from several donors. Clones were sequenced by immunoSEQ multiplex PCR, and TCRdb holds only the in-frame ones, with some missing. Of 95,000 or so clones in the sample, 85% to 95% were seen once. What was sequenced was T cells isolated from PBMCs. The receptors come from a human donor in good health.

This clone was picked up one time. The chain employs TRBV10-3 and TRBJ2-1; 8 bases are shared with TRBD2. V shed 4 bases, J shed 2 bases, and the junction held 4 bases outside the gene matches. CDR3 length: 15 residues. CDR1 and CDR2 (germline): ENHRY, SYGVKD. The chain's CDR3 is CAISALADAYNEQFF. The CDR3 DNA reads TGTGCCATCAGTGCACTAGCGGACGCCTACAATGAGCAGTTCTTC.

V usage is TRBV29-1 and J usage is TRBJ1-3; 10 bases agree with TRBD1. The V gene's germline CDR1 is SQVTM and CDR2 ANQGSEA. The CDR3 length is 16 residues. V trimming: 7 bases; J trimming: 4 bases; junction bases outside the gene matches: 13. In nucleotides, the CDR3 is TGCAGCGCCGGATACTACGGGACAGGGGACGGAAACACCATATATTTT. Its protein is CSAGYYGTGDGNTIYF. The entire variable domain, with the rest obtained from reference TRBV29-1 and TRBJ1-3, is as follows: SAVISQKPSRDICQRGTSLTIQCQVDSQVTMMFWYRQQPGQSLTLIATANQGSEATYESGFVIDKFPISRPNLTFSTLTVSNMSPEDSSIYLCSAGYYGTGDGNTIYFGEGSWLTVV.

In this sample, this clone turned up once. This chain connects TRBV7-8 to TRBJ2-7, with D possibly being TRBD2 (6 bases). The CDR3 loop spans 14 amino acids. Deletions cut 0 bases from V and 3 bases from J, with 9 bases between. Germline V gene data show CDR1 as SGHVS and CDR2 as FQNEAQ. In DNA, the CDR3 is TGTGCCAGCAGCTTAGCGACGGGGGACTACGAGCAGTACTTC. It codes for CASSLATGDYEQYF.

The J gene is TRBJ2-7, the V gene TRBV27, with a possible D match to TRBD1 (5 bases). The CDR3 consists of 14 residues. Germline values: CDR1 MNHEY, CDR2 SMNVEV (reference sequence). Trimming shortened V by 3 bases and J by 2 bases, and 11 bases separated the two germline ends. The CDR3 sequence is CASSFGDRAYEQYF. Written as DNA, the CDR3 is TGTGCCAGCAGTTTTGGTGACAGAGCCTACGAGCAGTACTTC.

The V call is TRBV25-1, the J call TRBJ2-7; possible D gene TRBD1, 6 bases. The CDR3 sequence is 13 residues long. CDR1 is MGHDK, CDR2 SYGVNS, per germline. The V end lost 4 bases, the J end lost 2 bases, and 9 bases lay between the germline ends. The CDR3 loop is CASSVGGPYEQYF. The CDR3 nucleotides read TGTGCCAGCAGTGTAGGGGGACCCTACGAGCAGTACTTC.

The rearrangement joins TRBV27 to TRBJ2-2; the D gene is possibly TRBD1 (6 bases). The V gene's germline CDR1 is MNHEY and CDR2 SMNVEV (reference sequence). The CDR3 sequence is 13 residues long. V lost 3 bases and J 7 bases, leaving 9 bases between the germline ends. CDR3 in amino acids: CASSLDRFGELFF. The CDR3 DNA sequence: TGTGCCAGCAGTTTGGACAGATTCGGGGAGCTGTTTTTT.

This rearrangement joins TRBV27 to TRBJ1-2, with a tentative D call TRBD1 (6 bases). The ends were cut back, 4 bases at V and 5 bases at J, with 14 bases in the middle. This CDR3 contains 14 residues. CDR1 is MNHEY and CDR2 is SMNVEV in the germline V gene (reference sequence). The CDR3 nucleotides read TGTGCCAGCAGTTACGGGACATCTCCATATGGCTACACCTTC. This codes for CASSYGTSPYGYTF.

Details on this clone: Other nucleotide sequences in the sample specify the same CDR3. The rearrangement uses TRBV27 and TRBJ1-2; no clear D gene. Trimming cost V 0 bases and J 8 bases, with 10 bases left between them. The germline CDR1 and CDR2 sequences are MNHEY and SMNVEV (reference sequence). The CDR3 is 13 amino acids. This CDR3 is CASSLSRGNGYTF. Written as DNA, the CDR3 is TGTGCCAGCAGTTTATCGCGGGGTAACGGCTACACCTTC.

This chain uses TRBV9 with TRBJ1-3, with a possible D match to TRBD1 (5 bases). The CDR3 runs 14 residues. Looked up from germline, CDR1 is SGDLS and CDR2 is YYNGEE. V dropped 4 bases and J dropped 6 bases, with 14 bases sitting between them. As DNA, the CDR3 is TGTGCCAGCAGCCGGGGGTACCTACCAAACACCATATATTTT. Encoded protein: CASSRGYLPNTIYF.

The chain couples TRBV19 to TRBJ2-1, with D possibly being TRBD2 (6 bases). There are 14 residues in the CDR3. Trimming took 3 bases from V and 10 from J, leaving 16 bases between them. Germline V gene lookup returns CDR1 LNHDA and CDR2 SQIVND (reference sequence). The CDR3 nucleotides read TGTGCCAGTAGTATCGACGGAGGGCCTTGGGAGCAGTTCTTC. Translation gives CASSIDGGPWEQFF.

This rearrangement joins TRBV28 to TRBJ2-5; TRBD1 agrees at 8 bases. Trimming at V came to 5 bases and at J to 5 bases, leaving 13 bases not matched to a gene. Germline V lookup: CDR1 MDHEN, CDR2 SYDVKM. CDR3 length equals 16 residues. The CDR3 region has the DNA TGTGCCAGCAGTATACCGACAGGGGTATATTTGGAGACCCAGTACTTC. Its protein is CASSIPTGVYLETQYF.

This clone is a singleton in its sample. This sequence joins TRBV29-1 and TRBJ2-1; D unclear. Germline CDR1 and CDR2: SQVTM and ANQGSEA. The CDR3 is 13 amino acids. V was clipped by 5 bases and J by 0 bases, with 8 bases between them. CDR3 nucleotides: TGCAGCGTTCAGGCCCTCTCCTACAATGAGCAGTTCTTC. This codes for CSVQALSYNEQFF.

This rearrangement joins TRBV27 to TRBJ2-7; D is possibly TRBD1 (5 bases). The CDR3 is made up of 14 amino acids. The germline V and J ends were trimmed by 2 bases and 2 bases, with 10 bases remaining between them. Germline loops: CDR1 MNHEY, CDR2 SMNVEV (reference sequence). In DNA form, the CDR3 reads TGTGCCAGCAGTTTACAGGGAAGGGCCTACGAGCAGTACTTC. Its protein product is CASSLQGRAYEQYF.

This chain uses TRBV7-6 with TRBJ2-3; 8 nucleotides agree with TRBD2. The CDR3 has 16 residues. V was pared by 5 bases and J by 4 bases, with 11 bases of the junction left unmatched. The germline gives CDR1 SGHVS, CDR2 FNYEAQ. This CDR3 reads CASSPGGLAAADTQYF. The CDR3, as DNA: TGTGCCAGCAGCCCGGGAGGGCTAGCGGCGGCAGATACGCAGTATTTT.

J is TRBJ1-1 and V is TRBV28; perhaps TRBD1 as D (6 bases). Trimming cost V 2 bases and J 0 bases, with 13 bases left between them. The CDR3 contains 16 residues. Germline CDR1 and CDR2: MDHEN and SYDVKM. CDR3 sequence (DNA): TGTGCCAGCAGTTTAGGGGGGGGCGCGTTGAACACTGAAGCTTTCTTT. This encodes CASSLGGGALNTEAFF.

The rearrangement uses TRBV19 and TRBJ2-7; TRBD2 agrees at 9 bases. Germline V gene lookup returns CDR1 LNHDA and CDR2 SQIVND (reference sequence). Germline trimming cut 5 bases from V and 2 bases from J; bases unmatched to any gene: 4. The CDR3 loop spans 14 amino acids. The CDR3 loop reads CASSRAGGPYEQYF. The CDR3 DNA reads TGTGCCAGTAGTCGAGCGGGGGGCCCCTACGAGCAGTACTTC.

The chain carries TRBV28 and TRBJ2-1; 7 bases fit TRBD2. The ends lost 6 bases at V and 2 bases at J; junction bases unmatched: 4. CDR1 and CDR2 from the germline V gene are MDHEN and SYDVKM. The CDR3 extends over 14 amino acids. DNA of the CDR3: TGTGCCAGCAGCCGGACTAGTGCCTACAATGAGCAGTTCTTC. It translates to CASSRTSAYNEQFF.

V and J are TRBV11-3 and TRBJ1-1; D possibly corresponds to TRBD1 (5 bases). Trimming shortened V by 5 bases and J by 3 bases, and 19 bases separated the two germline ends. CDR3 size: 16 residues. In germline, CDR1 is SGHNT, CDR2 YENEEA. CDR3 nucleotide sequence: TGTGCCAGCAGCCTCTCAATACTACAGGAATACACTGAAGCTTTCTTT. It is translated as CASSLSILQEYTEAFF.